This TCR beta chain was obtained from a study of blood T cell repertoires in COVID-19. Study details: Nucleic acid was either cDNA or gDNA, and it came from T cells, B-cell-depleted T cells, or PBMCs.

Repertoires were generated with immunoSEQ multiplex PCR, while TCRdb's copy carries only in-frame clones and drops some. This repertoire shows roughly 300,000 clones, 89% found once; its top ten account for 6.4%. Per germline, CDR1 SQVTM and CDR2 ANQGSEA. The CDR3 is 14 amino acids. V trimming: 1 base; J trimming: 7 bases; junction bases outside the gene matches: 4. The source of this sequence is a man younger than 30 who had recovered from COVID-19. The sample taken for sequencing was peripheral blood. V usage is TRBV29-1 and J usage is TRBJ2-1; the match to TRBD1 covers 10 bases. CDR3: CSVEGQGAGNEQFF. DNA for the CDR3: TGCAGCGTTGAAGGACAGGGGGCTGGGAATGAGCAGTTCTTC.